The 23 T cell receptor beta chains given below trace back to one sample, sequenced in a study of graft-versus-host responses after intestinal transplantation. TCRdb's copy holds only in-frame clones and misses some; the assay was immunoSEQ multiplex PCR. The profile shows around 77,000 clones, 90% to 95% of them singletons. Their antigen targets remain unknown. The source was unstimulated CD8+ T cells sorted from spleen or lymph node cells, collected before intestinal transplant. The receptors were gathered from a human donor who received an intestinal transplant.

This clone appeared a single time. This sequence joins TRBV12-2 and TRBJ2-1; the table's D gene call, TRBD2, was not cross checked with the DNA. TRBV12-2 is a pseudogene segment. The length of the CDR3 is 15 residues. This CDR3 is CASRLAKTSFNEQFF. The CDR3 DNA follows: TGTGCAAGTCGCTTAGCAAAGACTAGTTTCAATGAGCAGTTCTTC.

This chain uses TRBV7-8 with TRBJ2-7; 8 bases are shared with TRBD1. The CDR3 is 17 amino acids. With V trimmed by 4 bases and J by 2 bases, 13 bases remained unmatched. Germline V lookup: CDR1 SGHVS, CDR2 FQNEAQ. CDR3 sequence (DNA): TGTGCCAGCAGCTATTTAGGCCCTCAGGGGGCAGCCTACGAGCAGTACTTC. Protein product: CASSYLGPQGAAYEQYF. Full variable domain (missing parts from reference TRBV7-8 and TRBJ2-7): GAGVSQSPRYKVAKRGQDVALRCDPISGHVSLFWYQQALGQGPEFLTYFQNEAQLDKSGLPSDRFFAERPEGSVSTLKIQRTQQEDSAVYLCASSYLGPQGAAYEQYFGPGTRLTVT.

The rearrangement links TRBV15 to TRBJ2-2; the D gene is possibly TRBD1 (5 bases). The CDR3 has 17 residues. Trimming removed 1 base from V and 4 bases from J, with 16 bases in between. Germline lookup yields CDR1 LNHNV and CDR2 YYDKDF (reference sequence). CDR3 residues: CATSRVGAGPGTGELFF. The CDR3 region has the DNA TGTGCCACCAGCAGAGTAGGGGCAGGGCCAGGCACCGGGGAGCTGTTTTTT.

This clone was detected once. CDR3 loop: CASSPPTGNEQYF. In DNA, the CDR3 is TGTGCCAGCAGCCCGCCGACAGGGAACGAGCAGTACTTC. The chain employs TRBV7-9 and TRBJ2-7, with 7 bases aligning to TRBD1. The CDR3 sequence is 13 residues long. Unmatched junction bases numbered 6, after V lost 5 bases and J lost 5 bases. Germline CDR1 reads SEHNR; CDR2 reads FQNEAQ (reference sequence).

The J gene is TRBJ1-5, the V gene TRBV5-1; D ambiguous. Germline V gene sequence: CDR1 SGHRS, CDR2 YFSETQ. This CDR3 contains 13 residues. Trimming removed 0 bases at V and 6 bases at J, with 7 bases between. The CDR3 spells CASSLGYGQPQHF. The CDR3, as DNA: TGCGCCAGCAGCTTGGGCTATGGTCAGCCCCAGCATTTT. Using reference TRBV5-1 and TRBJ1-5 for the parts outside the CDR3, the full variable domain is KAGVTQTPRYLIKTRGQQVTLSCSPISGHRSVSWYQQTPGQGLQFLFEYFSETQRNKGNFPGRFSGRQFSNSRSEMNVSTLELGDSALYLCASSLGYGQPQHFGDGTRLSIL.

The chain links TRBV27 to TRBJ1-1; the match to TRBD1 covers 7 bases. Germline V gene data show CDR1 as MNHEY and CDR2 as SMNVEV (reference sequence). This CDR3 comprises 16 residues. Trimming cost V 7 bases and J 4 bases; bases outside gene matches: 15. CDR3 nucleotides: TGTGCCAGCACCCCCGTGATAGGACAGGCGGGCACTGAAGCTTTCTTT. Residues: CASTPVIGQAGTEAFF.

V is TRBV27 and J is TRBJ1-5, with a tentative D call TRBD1 (5 bases). Trimming pared 9 bases from V and 4 bases from J, leaving 22 bases between. CDR1 and CDR2 (germline): MNHEY, SMNVEV (reference sequence). The CDR3 contains 16 residues. Here the CDR3 DNA reads TGTGCCAGTAGAAGGGGATGGGCAGAAACTAATCAGCCCCAGCATTTT. Translating gives CASRRGWAETNQPQHF.

The chain links TRBV2 to TRBJ2-3; no reliable D call. Trimming took off 11 bases at V and 4 bases at J, with 7 bases between the two ends. Germline-derived CDR1 and CDR2 are SNHLY and FYNNEI. CDR3 length: 10 amino acids. The CDR3 sequence is CASLADTQYF. The CDR3 DNA follows: TGTGCCTCCCTTGCAGATACGCAGTATTTT. The full variable domain, in which reference TRBV2 and TRBJ2-3 provide the parts outside the CDR3, is EPEVTQTPSHQVTQMGQEVILRCVPISNHLYFYWYRQILGQKVEFLVSFYNNEISEKSEIFDDQFSVERPDGSNFTLKIRSTKLEDSAMYFCASLADTQYFGPGTRLTVL.

V usage is TRBV6-1 and J usage is TRBJ2-1; TRBD2 agrees at 7 bases. This CDR3 has 20 residues. CDR1 and CDR2 from the germline V gene are MNHNS and SASEGT. V was clipped by 4 bases and J by 2 bases; unmatched bases: 20. In DNA, the CDR3 is TGTGCCAGCAGTGCTAAAAAGGCTAGCGGATCTCCAATTCCCTACAATGAGCAGTTCTTC. It yields the protein CASSAKKASGSPIPYNEQFF.

The chain employs TRBV4-2 and TRBJ2-7; 9 bases line up with TRBD1. The junction had 6 bases not matched to a gene; V was cut back by 3 bases and J by 3 bases. CDR1 and CDR2 from the germline V gene are LGHNA and YNFKEQ. CDR3 size: 15 residues. The CDR3 loop is CASSHLGQGLYEQYF. The CDR3 DNA reads TGTGCCAGCAGCCACCTGGGACAGGGTCTCTACGAGCAGTACTTC.

Here the CDR3 reads CASSQDTGHRLAYEAFF. Here the CDR3 DNA reads TGCGCCAGCAGCCAAGATACGGGACACCGACTTGCGTATGAAGCTTTCTTT. The chain recombines TRBV4-1 with TRBJ1-1, with D possibly TRBD1 on 6 matching bases. The CDR3 covers 17 residues. Germline assignment: CDR1 MGHRA and CDR2 YSYEKL. Trimming removed 0 bases from V and 7 bases from J, with 21 bases in between.

This rearrangement joins TRBV7-9 to TRBJ1-1; D is unclear. Trimming cost V 2 bases and J 3 bases, with 10 bases left between them. The germline CDR1 and CDR2 sequences are SEHNR and FQNEAQ (reference sequence). The CDR3 spans 14 residues. The CDR3 spells CASSLPLGDTEAFF. CDR3 in DNA: TGTGCCAGCAGCTTACCCCTTGGGGACACTGAAGCTTTCTTT.

The chain is built from TRBV19 and TRBJ1-2, with D perhaps TRBD1 (6 bases). CDR3 length equals 12 residues. The V gene lost 4 bases and the J gene lost 4 bases, with 7 bases spanning the gap. Germline CDR1 is LNHDA and CDR2 is SQIVND (reference sequence). The CDR3: CASSRDIYGYTF. The CDR3 DNA follows: TGTGCCAGTAGTAGGGACATCTATGGCTACACCTTC.

J is TRBJ2-1 and V is TRBV4-1; TRBD2 aligns across 10 bases. The CDR3 has 14 amino acids. Germline CDR1 is MGHRA and CDR2 is YSYEKL. V lost 4 bases and J lost 6; bases outside the gene matches: 3. The CDR3 DNA is TGCGCCAGCAGCCTTCAGCGGGAGGGCAATGAGCAGTTCTTC. Protein product: CASSLQREGNEQFF.

This chain uses TRBV5-5 with TRBJ2-3; tentatively, D is TRBD1 (5 bases). Germline values: CDR1 SGHKS, CDR2 YYEKEE (reference sequence). The V and J ends lost 0 bases and 2 bases respectively, with 16 bases between them. The CDR3 contains 17 residues. This CDR3 is CASSLVGAERLTDTQYF. The CDR3 nucleotides are TGTGCCAGCAGCTTGGTTGGGGCGGAAAGACTCACAGATACGCAGTATTTT.

J is TRBJ1-1 and V is TRBV7-9; D not certain. Between the trimmed V and J ends, which lost 1 base and 4 bases, there was a span of 13 bases. The germline V gene has CDR1 SEHNR and CDR2 FQNEAQ (reference sequence). The CDR3 is made up of 15 amino acids. In DNA, the CDR3 is TGTGCCAGCAGCTTAGAAACAGTCCTGGGCACTGAAGCTTTCTTT. This codes for CASSLETVLGTEAFF.

The chain carries TRBV9 and TRBJ1-3; 8 bases align to TRBD1. The CDR3 extends over 16 amino acids. Germline lookup yields CDR1 SGDLS and CDR2 YYNGEE. The ends lost 4 bases at V and 1 base at J; junction bases unmatched: 7. For the CDR3, the DNA is TGTGCCAGCAGCCCAGCCGGGACAGGTTCTGGAAACACCATATATTTT. Translated, it gives CASSPAGTGSGNTIYF.

This chain links TRBV5-6 with TRBJ2-7; a possible D gene is TRBD2 (6 bases). Germline V gene data show CDR1 as SGHDT and CDR2 as YYEEEE. The CDR3 is made up of 13 amino acids. Trimming removed 2 bases from V and 5 bases from J, with 11 bases in between. The CDR3 DNA reads TGTGCCAGCAGCTTTGGGACTTCCGACGAGCAGTACTTC. Encoded protein: CASSFGTSDEQYF.

The chain combines TRBV9 with TRBJ1-4; D remains ambiguous. The CDR3 length is 17 residues. CDR1 is SGDLS and CDR2 is YYNGEE in the germline V gene. The V and J ends lost 4 bases and 2 bases respectively, with 18 bases between them. The CDR3 bases are TGTGCCAGCAGCCGTAGCGGAGGAGGAACTACTAATGAAAAACTGTTTTTT. This translates into CASSRSGGGTTNEKLFF.

This sequence joins TRBV13 and TRBJ2-2; possibly TRBD1 for D (6 bases). The CDR3 is 15 amino acids. Germline V gives CDR1 PRHDT, CDR2 FYEKMQ (reference sequence). V lost 5 bases, J lost 4 bases, and 14 bases lay in between. CDR3 amino acids: CASSHVGGSTGELFF. CDR3 in DNA: TGTGCCAGCAGCCACGTAGGGGGTTCCACCGGGGAGCTGTTTTTT. Full variable domain (remainder filled in from reference TRBV13 and TRBJ2-2): AAGVIQSPRHLIKEKRETATLKCYPIPRHDTVYWYQQGPGQDPQFLISFYEKMQSDKGSIPDRFSAQQFSDYHSELNMSSLELGDSALYFCASSHVGGSTGELFFGEGSRLTVL.

This clone has just one count. Compared with germline, one end of the junction differs, possibly owing to a read error. The chain recombines TRBV6-6 with TRBJ1-5; TRBD1 might be the D (6 bases). Germline values: CDR1 MNHNY, CDR2 SVGAGI (reference sequence). CDR3 size: 15 residues. The CDR3: CASSDSRGGNQPQHF. CDR3 coding DNA: TGTGCCAGCAGTGACTCGAGGGGGGGCAATCAGCCCCAGCATTTT.

The sample holds one count of this clone. The rearrangement joins TRBV5-5 to TRBJ1-1, with a weak D call TRBD1 (5 bases). Germline V gene data show CDR1 as SGHKS and CDR2 as YYEKEE (reference sequence). V lost 0 bases, J lost 11 bases, and 8 bases lay in between. CDR3 length: 11 amino acids. CDR3 residues: CASSLGAGAFF. For the CDR3, the DNA is TGTGCCAGCAGCTTGGGGGCAGGGGCTTTCTTT. Using reference TRBV5-5 and TRBJ1-1 for the parts outside the CDR3, the full variable domain is DAGVTQSPTHLIKTRGQQVTLRCSPISGHKSVSWYQQVLGQGPQFIFQYYEKEERGRGNFPDRFSARQFPNYSSELNVNALLLGDSALYLCASSLGAGAFFGQGTRLTVV.

About this clone itself: Its ends do not fully match the called genes, so a read error is possible. The chain has TRBV5-1 and TRBJ2-7; 9 positions match TRBD2. From germline, CDR1 is SGHRS and CDR2 YFSETQ. The CDR3 covers 14 residues. Here the CDR3 DNA reads TGCGCCAGCAGGTTGGGACTAGCACCCTACGAGCAGTACTTC. It encodes CASRLGLAPYEQYF.